This T cell receptor (beta chain) was profiled in a study of cytomegalovirus exposure and HLA in healthy donors. Study-level points and caveats: Reports credit the classifier with highly specific, highly sensitive diagnosis of cytomegalovirus status. Investigators reported 150 to 200 TCR beta chains as tied to cytomegalovirus.

PCR involved 60 Vbeta and 13 Jbeta primers. Original data processing: In a later analysis, 60 million to 90 million unique TCR beta chains included roughly 11 million shared by two or more donors. Sequencing was performed with immunoSEQ multiplex PCR; in TCRdb, only in-frame clones are kept and a portion is missing. That table is the source of V, J and clone size, and D and trimming were worked out from the DNA. The data contain 170,000 or so clones, 80% of them singletons. The V end was cut by 0 bases, the J end by 0 bases, with 12 bases between. CDR3 length: 17 residues. Germline CDR1 reads LGHNA; CDR2 reads YSLEER. Regarding this clone: Its antigen is not known.

Sequenced: PBMCs. The V gene is TRBV4-3, the J gene TRBJ2-1, with a weak D call TRBD2 (6 bases). The clonotype comes from a man aged 40-50 years in good health and CMV-seronegative. In DNA form, the CDR3 reads TGCGCCAGCAGCCAAGAAGCCTGGGGGGACTCCTACAATGAGCAGTTCTTC. It specifies CASSQEAWGDSYNEQFF.